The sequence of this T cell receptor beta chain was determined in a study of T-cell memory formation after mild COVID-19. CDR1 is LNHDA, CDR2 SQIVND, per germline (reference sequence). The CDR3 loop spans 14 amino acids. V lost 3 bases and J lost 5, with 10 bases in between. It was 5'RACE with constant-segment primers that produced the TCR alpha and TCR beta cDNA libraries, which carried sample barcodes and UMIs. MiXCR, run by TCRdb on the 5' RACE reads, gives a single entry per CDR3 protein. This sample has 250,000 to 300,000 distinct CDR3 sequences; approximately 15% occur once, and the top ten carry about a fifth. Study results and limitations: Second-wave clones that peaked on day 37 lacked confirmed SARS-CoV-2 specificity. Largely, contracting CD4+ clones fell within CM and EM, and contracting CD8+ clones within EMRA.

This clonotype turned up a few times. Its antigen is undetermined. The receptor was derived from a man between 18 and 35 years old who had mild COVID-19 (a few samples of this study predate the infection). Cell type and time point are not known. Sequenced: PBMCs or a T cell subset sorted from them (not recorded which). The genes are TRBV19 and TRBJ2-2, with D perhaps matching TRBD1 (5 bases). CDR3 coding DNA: TGTGCCAGTAGTATGCAGGGCAGAACCGGGGAGCTGTTTTTT. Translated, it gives CASSMQGRTGELFF.